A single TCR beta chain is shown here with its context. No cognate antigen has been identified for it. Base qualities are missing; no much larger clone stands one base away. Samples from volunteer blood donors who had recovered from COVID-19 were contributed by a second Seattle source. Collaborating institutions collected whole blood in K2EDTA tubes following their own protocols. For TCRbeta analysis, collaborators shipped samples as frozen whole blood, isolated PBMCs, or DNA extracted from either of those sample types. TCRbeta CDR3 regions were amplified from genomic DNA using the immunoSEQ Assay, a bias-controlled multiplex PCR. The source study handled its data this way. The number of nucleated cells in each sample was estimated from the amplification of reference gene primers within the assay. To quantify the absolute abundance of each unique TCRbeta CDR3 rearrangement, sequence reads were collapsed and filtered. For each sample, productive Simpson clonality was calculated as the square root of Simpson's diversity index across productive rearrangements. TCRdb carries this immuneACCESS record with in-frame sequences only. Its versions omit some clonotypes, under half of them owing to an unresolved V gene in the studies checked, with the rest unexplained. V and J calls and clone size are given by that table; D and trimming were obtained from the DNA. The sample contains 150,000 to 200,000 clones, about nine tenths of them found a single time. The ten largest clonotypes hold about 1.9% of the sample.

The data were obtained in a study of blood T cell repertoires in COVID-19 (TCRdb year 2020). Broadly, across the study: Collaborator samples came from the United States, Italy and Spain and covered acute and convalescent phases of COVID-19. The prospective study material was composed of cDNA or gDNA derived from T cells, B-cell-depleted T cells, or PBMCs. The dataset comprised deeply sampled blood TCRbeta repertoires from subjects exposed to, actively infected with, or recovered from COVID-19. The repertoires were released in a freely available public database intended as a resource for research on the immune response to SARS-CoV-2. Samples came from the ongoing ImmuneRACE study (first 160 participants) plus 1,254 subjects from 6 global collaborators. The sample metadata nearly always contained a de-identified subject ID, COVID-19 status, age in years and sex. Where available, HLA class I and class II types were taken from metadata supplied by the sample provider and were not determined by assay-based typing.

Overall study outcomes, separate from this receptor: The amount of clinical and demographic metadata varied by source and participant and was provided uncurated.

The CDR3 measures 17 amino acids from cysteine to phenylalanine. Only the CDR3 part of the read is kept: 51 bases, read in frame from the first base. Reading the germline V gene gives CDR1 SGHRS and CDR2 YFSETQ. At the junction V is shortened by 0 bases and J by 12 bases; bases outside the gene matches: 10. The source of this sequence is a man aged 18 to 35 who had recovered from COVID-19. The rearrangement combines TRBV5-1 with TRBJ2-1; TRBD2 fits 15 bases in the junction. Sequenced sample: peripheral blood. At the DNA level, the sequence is TGCGCCAGCAGCTTGGCCGGTGGGACTAGCGGGAGGTTCTGGCAGTTCTTC. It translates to CASSLAGGTSGRFWQFF.